The 13 T cell receptor beta chains listed next were all sequenced from one sample in a study of cytomegalovirus exposure and HLA in healthy donors. Measured with immunoSEQ multiplex PCR; TCRdb has only the in-frame clones, and not every one. The table includes 250,000 to 300,000 clones, nearly 90% detected once. The sample comprised PBMCs. These receptors all come from a woman aged 18-29 years in good health and CMV-seronegative.

The chain recombines TRBV27 with TRBJ2-1; 9 nucleotides match TRBD2. CDR3 size: 19 residues. V shed 5 bases and J 0 bases; nucleotides not matched to a gene: 14. CDR1 MNHEY and CDR2 SMNVEV come from the germline V gene (reference sequence). The CDR3 loop is CASSPSGSGGKSSYNEQFF. The DNA of the CDR3 is TGTGCCAGCAGTCCCTCGGGGAGCGGGGGGAAAAGCTCCTACAATGAGCAGTTCTTC.

V usage is TRBV10-2 and J usage is TRBJ2-2, with TRBD2 as a possible D gene (6 bases). Deletions cut 7 bases from V and 7 bases from J, with 16 bases between. Germline assignment: CDR1 WSHSY and CDR2 SAAADI. The CDR3 consists of 14 residues. The CDR3 loop is CASIPTRSGGELFF. CDR3 DNA: TGCGCCAGCATTCCGACTAGAAGTGGCGGGGAGCTGTTTTTT.

The J gene is TRBJ1-5, the V gene TRBV19; a weak D match, TRBD1 (6 bases). This CDR3 is 15 amino acids long. Between the trimmed V and J ends, which lost 6 bases and 6 bases, there was a span of 18 bases. Germline CDR1 is LNHDA and CDR2 is SQIVND (reference sequence). The CDR3: CASSMVGDTFQPQHF. The CDR3 DNA is TGTGCCAGTAGCATGGTCGGGGACACTTTTCAGCCCCAGCATTTT.

The chain uses TRBV5-1 and TRBJ1-2, with 9 bases fitting TRBD1. CDR3 length equals 13 residues. Losses at the gene ends were 3 bases for V and 8 bases for J; bases not matched to a gene: 5. Per the germline V gene, CDR1 is SGHRS and CDR2 is YFSETQ. The CDR3 region has the DNA TGCGCCAGCAGCTCCATGGACAGGGGCGGCTACACCTTC. It translates to CASSSMDRGGYTF.

The chain uses TRBV28 and TRBJ2-7, with 7 positions matching TRBD1. CDR1 and CDR2 from the germline V gene are MDHEN and SYDVKM. The CDR3 length is 13 residues. After removal of 6 bases from V and 5 bases from J, the junction contained 7 bases not matched to a gene. This CDR3 is CASRPDRMDEQYV. CDR3 nucleotides: TGTGCCAGCAGACCGGACAGGATGGACGAGCAGTACGTC.

The rearrangement uses TRBV6-5 and TRBJ2-7, with 9 bases fitting TRBD2. V dropped 0 bases and J dropped 4; count of bases not matched to a gene: 4. Germline CDR1 reads MNHEY; CDR2 reads SVGAGI. There are 15 residues in the CDR3. The CDR3 reads CASSYSLAGPYEQYF. In DNA form, the CDR3 reads TGTGCCAGCAGTTACTCGCTAGCGGGACCATACGAGCAGTACTTC.

The rearrangement uses TRBV21-1 and TRBJ2-7; TRBD2, the table's D call, was not compared with the DNA. TRBV21-1 is a pseudogene. The CDR3 covers 15 residues. CDR3 amino acids: CASSKDGTGSYEQYF. The CDR3 bases are TGTGCCAGCAGCAAAGACGGGACTGGGTCCTACGAGCAGTACTTC.

V usage is TRBV5-8 and J usage is TRBJ2-2, with 12 bases fitting TRBD2. CDR3 length equals 16 residues. CDR1 is SGHTS, CDR2 YDEGEE, per germline. V shed 4 bases and J 3 bases; nucleotides not matched to a gene: 4. This CDR3 is CASSKGLAGYTGELFF. The CDR3 coding sequence is TGTGCCAGCAGCAAAGGACTAGCGGGGTACACCGGGGAGCTGTTTTTT.

The V and J genes are TRBV28 and TRBJ1-5; D is uncertain. Germline-derived CDR1 and CDR2 are MDHEN and SYDVKM. This CDR3 is 16 amino acids long. V dropped 5 bases and J dropped 2 bases, with 16 bases sitting between them. The CDR3 sequence: CASSTQWRAGNQPQHF. The DNA for the CDR3 is TGTGCCAGCAGTACCCAGTGGAGGGCTGGCAATCAGCCCCAGCATTTT.

This clone was seen a handful of times. V gene TRBV6-9 combines with J gene TRBJ2-7; TRBD2 might be the D (6 bases). This CDR3 region has 10 residues. CDR1 is MNHGY, CDR2 SVAAGI, per germline. Trimming pared 8 bases from V and 9 bases from J, leaving 11 bases between. The CDR3 DNA follows: TGTGCCAGCCCCAAGCGGGTGCAGTACGTC. This codes for CASPKRVQYV.

The J gene is TRBJ1-3, the V gene TRBV6-6, with 8 bases that match TRBD1. Losses at the gene ends were 7 bases for V and 0 bases for J; bases not matched to a gene: 8. Germline V gene lookup returns CDR1 MNHNY and CDR2 SVGAGI (reference sequence). CDR3 size: 16 residues. The CDR3 DNA follows: TGTGCCAGCACTGGACAGGGAAGGGCCTCTGGAAACACCATATATTTT. Translation gives CASTGQGRASGNTIYF.

This chain connects TRBV7-9 to TRBJ2-3; unclear D gene. Germline CDR1 and CDR2: SEHNR and FQNEAQ (reference sequence). This CDR3 is 16 amino acids long. Trimming took 1 base from V and 0 from J, leaving 11 bases between them. Here the CDR3 reads CASSLELAHSTDTQYF. The CDR3 nucleotides read TGTGCCAGCAGCTTAGAATTAGCCCATAGCACAGATACGCAGTATTTT.

The V call is TRBV5-1, the J call TRBJ1-1; 9 nucleotides agree with TRBD1. Germline CDR1 reads SGHRS; CDR2 reads YFSETQ. The CDR3 contains 16 residues. J was trimmed by 3 bases and V by 4 bases; bases with no gene match: 10. This CDR3 is CASSQTTGQGDTEAFF. DNA for the CDR3: TGCGCCAGCAGCCAAACTACGGGACAGGGAGACACTGAAGCTTTCTTT.